The 5 T cell receptor beta chains reported below all come from one sample, sequenced in a study of cytomegalovirus exposure and HLA in healthy donors listed by TCRdb under 2017. Libraries were prepared through the immunoSEQ multiplex PCR assay. What TCRdb holds here is the immuneACCESS table cut down to in-frame rearrangements. Part of the clones is not present; checked against another copy, under half of the missing clones reflect an unresolved V gene, and the others are unexplained. The sample records 200,000 to 250,000 clones, roughly 83% of which are singletons. The ten largest clones take up roughly 5.5% of the sample. The specimen sequenced was PBMCs. These receptors were taken from a woman in her late teens or twenties in good health and CMV-seronegative.

The chain links TRBV6-5 to TRBJ2-3; the match to TRBD2 covers 9 bases. Germline V gives CDR1 MNHEY, CDR2 SVGAGI. The CDR3 length is 14 residues. V lost 9 bases, J lost 1 base, and 5 bases stayed unmatched. The CDR3 loop is CASGGGVRTDTQYF. Here the CDR3 DNA reads TGTGCCAGTGGCGGGGGGGTGCGCACAGATACGCAGTATTTT.

The CDR3 nucleotides are TGTGCCAGCAGCAGATGGGGATCAGCTGAAGCTTTCTTT. As protein: CASSRWGSAEAFF. The chain combines TRBV11-2 with TRBJ1-1; D is undetermined. The CDR3 contains 13 residues. The germline V and J ends were trimmed by 5 bases and 6 bases, with 13 bases remaining between them. Germline CDR1 is SGHAT and CDR2 is FQNNGV.

The chain combines TRBV28 with TRBJ2-7; either TRBD1 or TRBD2 may fit D (5 bases each). Trimming shortened V by 5 bases and J by 2 bases, and 25 bases separated the two germline ends. The V gene's germline CDR1 is MDHEN and CDR2 SYDVKM. This CDR3 contains 18 residues. The CDR3 loop is CASSPERWGTLLPYEQYF. The CDR3 bases are TGTGCCAGCAGTCCCGAGCGGTGGGGGACCTTACTTCCCTACGAGCAGTACTTC.

The table lists this clone with a count of one. This chain uses TRBV25-1 with TRBJ1-1, with no clear D. Germline V gives CDR1 MGHDK, CDR2 SYGVNS. The V end was cut by 2 bases, the J end by 6 bases, with 10 bases between. There are 13 residues in the CDR3. The CDR3 nucleotides read TGTGCCAGCAGTGAACGGGCAGGCTCTGAAGCTTTCTTT. Protein product: CASSERAGSEAFF. Complete variable domain (other parts from reference TRBV25-1 and TRBJ1-1): EADIYQTPRYLVIGTGKKITLECSQTMGHDKMYWYQQDPGMELHLIHYSYGVNSTEKGDLSSESTVSRIRTEHFPLTLESARPSHTSQYLCASSERAGSEAFFGQGTRLTVV.

This chain connects TRBV27 to TRBJ1-2, with 7 bases identical to TRBD1. CDR1 MNHEY and CDR2 SMNVEV come from the germline V gene (reference sequence). Germline trimming cut 6 bases from V and 0 bases from J; bases unmatched to any gene: 4. The CDR3 is made up of 14 amino acids. Here the CDR3 reads CASRRQGPNYGYTF. The CDR3, as DNA: TGTGCCAGCAGACGACAGGGACCTAACTATGGCTACACCTTC.